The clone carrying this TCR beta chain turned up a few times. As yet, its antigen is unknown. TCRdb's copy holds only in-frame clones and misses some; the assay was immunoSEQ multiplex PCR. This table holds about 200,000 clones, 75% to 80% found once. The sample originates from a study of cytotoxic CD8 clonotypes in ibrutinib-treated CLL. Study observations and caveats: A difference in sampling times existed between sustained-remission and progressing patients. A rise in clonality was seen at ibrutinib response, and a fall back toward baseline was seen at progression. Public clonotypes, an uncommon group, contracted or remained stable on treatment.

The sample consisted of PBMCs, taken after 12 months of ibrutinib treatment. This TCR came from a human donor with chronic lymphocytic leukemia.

The CDR3 spells CASRLAGEETQYF. CDR3 DNA: TGTGCCAGCCGGCTAGCGGGAGAAGAGACCCAGTACTTC. The J gene is TRBJ2-5, the V gene TRBV6-1, with 10 positions matching TRBD2. The CDR3 runs to 13 residues. CDR1 MNHNS and CDR2 SASEGT come from the germline V gene. Losses at the gene ends were 8 bases for V and 3 bases for J; bases not matched to a gene: 3.